This TCR beta chain is drawn from a study of radiation and T cells in renal cell carcinoma. Whole-study context: Nephrectomy followed 15 Gy stereotactic body radiation by 4 weeks. Study results and caveats: In blood, top tumor clones expanded by 2 weeks, shrinking by 4.

Time point reported: baseline pretreatment blood. Treatment denoted: 15 Gy SBRT to primary tumor, nephrectomy 4 weeks later. Serial blood draws occurred at baseline and 2 and 4 weeks post-SBRT. The patient's renal cell carcinoma had clear cell pathology. V lost 3 bases and J 1 base, leaving 6 bases between the germline ends. In germline, CDR1 is SGHTA, CDR2 FQGNSA. The CDR3 spans 13 residues. A word on this clone: Its matching antigen is unknown. Within the sample, other DNA sequences also encode this same CDR3.

Assay: immunoSEQ multiplex PCR; the TCRdb copy retains only in-frame clones and omits some. Among 130,000 to 150,000 clones listed, over 75% were seen once. V gene TRBV7-2 combines with J gene TRBJ1-1; no clear D gene. The specimen comprised blood, sampled from a patient whose treatment included radiotherapy and nephrectomy. This TCR was sampled from a woman in her forties or fifties with renal cell carcinoma. CDR3 in DNA: TGTGCCAGCAGCTTCACAGAGAACACTGAAGCTTTCTTT. It encodes CASSFTENTEAFF. The whole variable domain, remainder taken from reference TRBV7-2 and TRBJ1-1, is GAGVSQSPSNKVTEKGKDVELRCDPISGHTALYWYRQSLGQGLEFLIYFQGNSAPDKSGLPSDRFSAERTGGSVSTLTIQRTQQEDSAVYLCASSFTENTEAFFGQGTRLTVV.